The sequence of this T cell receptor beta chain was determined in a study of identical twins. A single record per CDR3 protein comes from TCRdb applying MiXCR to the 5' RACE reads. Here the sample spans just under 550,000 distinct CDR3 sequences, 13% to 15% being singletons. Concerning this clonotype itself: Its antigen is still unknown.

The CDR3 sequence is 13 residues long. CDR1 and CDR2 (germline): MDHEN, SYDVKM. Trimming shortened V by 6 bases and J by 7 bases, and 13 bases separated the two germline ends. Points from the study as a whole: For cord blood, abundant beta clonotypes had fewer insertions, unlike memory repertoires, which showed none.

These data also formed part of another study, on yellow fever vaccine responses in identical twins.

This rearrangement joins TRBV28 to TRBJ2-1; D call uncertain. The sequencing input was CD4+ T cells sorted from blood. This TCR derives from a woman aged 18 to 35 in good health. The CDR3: CASRRVGINEQFF. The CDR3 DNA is TGTGCCAGCAGAAGGGTAGGGATTAATGAGCAGTTCTTC.